This entry lists 23 T cell receptor beta chains sequenced from one sample in a study of vaccination effects on CD4 cells after COVID-19. In the ViraFEST assay, antigen-specific CD4+ clonotypes were identified by expansion after peptide-pool stimulation. Isolation of CD4+ T cells took place after 10 to 11 days of culture. It was two doses of either the BNT162b2 or mRNA-1273 vaccine that participants received. Only in-frame clones appear in the TCRdb table, and some are missing; sequencing was by immunoSEQ multiplex PCR. Among some 30,000 clones listed, over 75% were seen once. These receptors' antigens are unknown. The material was CD4+ T cells from PBMCs cultured with SARS-CoV-2 spike peptides, obtained after COVID-19 vaccination. The receptors derive from a human donor who received a COVID-19 vaccine. Some clones in this sample may be carry-over from other donors' samples.

This clone was seen once. CDR3 protein: CATSDFRGRTGELFF. The DNA for the CDR3 is TGTGCCACCAGTGATTTCAGGGGTAGGACCGGGGAGCTGTTTTTT. The chain joins TRBV24-1 to TRBJ2-2; D perhaps matches TRBD1 (6 bases). Germline values: CDR1 KGHDR, CDR2 SFDVKD. The ends were cut back, 1 base at V and 5 bases at J, with 10 bases in the middle. This CDR3 comprises 15 residues.

The chain employs TRBV5-6 and TRBJ2-4, with no clear D. CDR1 is SGHDT and CDR2 is YYEEEE in the germline V gene. V shed 0 bases and J shed 8 bases, with 9 bases lying between them. CDR3 length: 13 residues. For the CDR3, the DNA is TGTGCCAGCAGCTTGGGGTCGTTGGACATTCAGTACTTC. This translates into CASSLGSLDIQYF.

The chain has TRBV6-1 and TRBJ2-5; unclear D gene. Germline V gene lookup returns CDR1 MNHNS and CDR2 SASEGT. Trimming shortened V by 3 bases and J by 2 bases, and 4 bases separated the two germline ends. This CDR3 has 12 amino acids. CDR3 region: CASSELQETQYF. In DNA, the CDR3 is TGTGCCAGCAGTGAGTTGCAAGAGACCCAGTACTTC.

The genes are TRBV24-1 and TRBJ1-5; D is possibly TRBD1 (5 bases). V lost 9 bases, J lost 4 bases, and 21 bases lay in between. This CDR3 spans 16 amino acids. Germline lookup yields CDR1 KGHDR and CDR2 SFDVKD. CDR3 nucleotides: TGTGCCACCCAAAAGGGCGGGGCCGGGGAAAATCAGCCCCAGCATTTT. Residues: CATQKGGAGENQPQHF.

The CDR3 reads CASSDRSGTVYNEQFF. CDR3 bases: TGTGCCAGTAGTGACCGATCCGGGACGGTTTACAATGAGCAGTTCTTC. J is TRBJ2-1 and V is TRBV19; either TRBD1 or TRBD2 may fit D (5 bases each). Trimming shortened V by 5 bases and J by 4 bases, and 18 bases separated the two germline ends. The V gene's germline CDR1 is LNHDA and CDR2 SQIVND (reference sequence). This CDR3 spans 16 amino acids.

With respect to this clone: Other nucleotide sequences in the sample specify the same CDR3. The chain is built from TRBV10-3 and TRBJ2-2; D not certain. Trimming removed 0 bases at V and 1 base at J, with 3 bases between. From germline, CDR1 is ENHRY and CDR2 SYGVKD. The CDR3 length is 14 residues. The CDR3 nucleotides are TGTGCCATCAGTGAGTCGGGGAACACCGGGGAGCTGTTTTTT. Translation gives CAISESGNTGELFF.

The chain is built from TRBV28 and TRBJ1-2; tentatively, D is TRBD1 (6 bases). Germline V gene lookup returns CDR1 MDHEN and CDR2 SYDVKM. This CDR3 spans 15 amino acids. The ends were cut back, 5 bases at V and 4 bases at J, with 17 bases in the middle. Here the CDR3 DNA reads TGTGCCAGCAGTAAAGGAGGGGGGCGCAGCTATGGCTACACCTTC. This translates into CASSKGGGRSYGYTF.

J is TRBJ1-3 and V is TRBV24-1, with 9 bases identical to TRBD1. Germline-derived CDR1 and CDR2 are KGHDR and SFDVKD. V lost 4 bases, J lost 4 bases, and 4 bases stayed unmatched. This CDR3 has 15 residues. CDR3 loop: CATSDPGTGGNTIYF. The CDR3 nucleotides read TGTGCCACCAGTGACCCGGGGACAGGGGGAAACACCATATATTTT.

The CDR3 coding sequence is TGTGCCAGCAGCTTGTGGGACACAACTGAAGCTTTCTTT. Protein product: CASSLWDTTEAFF. The rearrangement uses TRBV5-4 and TRBJ1-1; perhaps TRBD1 as D (6 bases). Germline V gives CDR1 SGHNT, CDR2 YYREEE (reference sequence). This CDR3 has 13 amino acids. The V gene lost 1 base and the J gene lost 5 bases, with 9 bases spanning the gap.

The chain employs TRBV18 and TRBJ1-5, with D uncertain. This CDR3 is 15 amino acids long. Deletions cut 4 bases from V and 1 base from J, with 11 bases between. Germline values: CDR1 KGHSH, CDR2 LQKENI. The CDR3, as DNA: TGTGCCAGCTCACGGTCGGAAGGCAGCAATCAGCCCCAGCATTTT. The encoded protein is CASSRSEGSNQPQHF.

J is TRBJ1-2 and V is TRBV5-8, with D hard to call. The CDR3 is 14 amino acids. CDR1 is SGHTS, CDR2 YDEGEE, per germline. Trimming took off 1 base at V and 3 bases at J, with 10 bases between the two ends. Here the CDR3 DNA reads TGTGCCAGCAGCTTGCGACCGATGTACTATGGCTACACCTTC. Its translation is CASSLRPMYYGYTF.

By share of the sample, this clone is medium-sized. The V and J genes are TRBV7-2 and TRBJ1-3, with D possibly matching TRBD1 (5 bases). The V end lost 5 bases, the J end lost 0 bases, and 11 bases lay between the germline ends. Germline V lookup: CDR1 SGHTA, CDR2 FQGNSA. This CDR3 spans 15 amino acids. This chain's CDR3 is CASSRGPFSGNTIYF. In nucleotides, the CDR3 is TGTGCCAGCAGCCGGGGACCTTTCTCTGGAAACACCATATATTTT.

The V and J genes are TRBV9 and TRBJ1-1; weak D call: TRBD1 (5 bases). CDR1 and CDR2 (germline): SGDLS, YYNGEE. The CDR3 is made up of 14 amino acids. Trimming cost V 0 bases and J 4 bases, with 10 bases left between them. The DNA of the CDR3 is TGTGCCAGCAGCGTAGATGGGGGGAGCACTGAAGCTTTCTTT. Amino acids: CASSVDGGSTEAFF. Complete variable domain (other parts from reference TRBV9 and TRBJ1-1): DSGVTQTPKHLITATGQRVTLRCSPRSGDLSVYWYQQSLDQGLQFLIQYYNGEERAKGNILERFSAQQFPDLHSELNLSSLELGDSALYFCASSVDGGSTEAFFGQGTRLTVV.

This clone was observed a single time. The chain uses TRBV19 and TRBJ2-7, with TRBD2 matching over 9 bases. The V and J ends lost 4 bases and 2 bases, in that order; junction bases with no gene match: 6. This CDR3 region has 15 residues. From germline, CDR1 is LNHDA and CDR2 SQIVND (reference sequence). DNA for the CDR3: TGTGCCAGTAGTAGAAGCGGGGGGCCTACCTACGAGCAGTACGTC. This gives the protein CASSRSGGPTYEQYV.

V gene TRBV5-1 combines with J gene TRBJ2-7, with D perhaps TRBD2 (5 bases). Trimming took 8 bases from V and 6 from J, leaving 21 bases between them. The CDR3 totals 14 residues. Per germline, CDR1 SGHRS and CDR2 YFSETQ. CDR3 amino acids: CARSLARPLAEQYV. The CDR3 DNA follows: TGCGCCAGGTCCCTAGCTAGGCCCCTGGCCGAGCAGTACGTC.

The J gene is TRBJ1-2, the V gene TRBV2; tentative D call: TRBD1 (5 bases). Trimming removed 5 bases at V and 3 bases at J, with 10 bases between. CDR1 and CDR2 from the germline V gene are SNHLY and FYNNEI. The CDR3 is 13 residues long. This chain's CDR3 is CASSLQEYYGYTF. The CDR3 DNA follows: TGTGCCAGCAGTCTACAGGAGTACTATGGCTACACCTTC.

The chain has TRBV6-5 and TRBJ1-1; a possible D gene is TRBD1 (5 bases). Germline loops: CDR1 MNHEY, CDR2 SVGAGI. Trimming stripped 5 bases from V and 4 bases from J, with 11 bases between. The length of the CDR3 is 13 residues. The CDR3: CASSKGRITEAFF. The CDR3 bases are TGTGCCAGCAGTAAGGGGAGGATCACTGAAGCTTTCTTT.

V usage is TRBV29-1 and J usage is TRBJ1-2; 9 bases agree with TRBD1. J lost 6 bases, V lost 6 bases, and 11 bases had no gene match. This CDR3 has 14 residues. Per germline, CDR1 SQVTM and CDR2 ANQGSEA. Here the CDR3 reads CSVGITGTGNGYTF. The CDR3 region has the DNA TGCAGCGTCGGAATTACCGGGACAGGGAATGGCTACACCTTC. Complete variable domain (other parts from reference TRBV29-1 and TRBJ1-2): SAVISQKPSRDICQRGTSLTIQCQVDSQVTMMFWYRQQPGQSLTLIATANQGSEATYESGFVIDKFPISRPNLTFSTLTVSNMSPEDSSIYLCSVGITGTGNGYTFGSGTRLTVV.

This chain connects TRBV3-1 (or the pseudogene TRBV3-2) to TRBJ1-3, with 7 bases fitting TRBD1. Germline loops: CDR1 LGHDT, CDR2 YNNKEL (reference sequence). The CDR3 loop spans 13 amino acids. The V and J ends lost 8 bases and 2 bases, in that order; junction bases with no gene match: 3. CDR3 loop: CASQGGAGNTIYF. The DNA for the CDR3 is TGTGCCAGCCAGGGGGGGGCTGGAAACACCATATATTTT.

The V and J genes are TRBV7-3 and TRBJ2-5; 10 bases map to TRBD2. Germline-derived CDR1 and CDR2 are SGHTA and FQGTGA. The V and J ends lost 6 bases and 6 bases, in that order; junction bases with no gene match: 16. The CDR3 contains 17 residues. The CDR3 DNA sequence: TGTGCCAGCAGTCCCGCCTCGGCTAGCGGGGGTCAAAAGACCCAGTACTTC. It translates to CASSPASASGGQKTQYF.

V gene TRBV7-8 combines with J gene TRBJ1-1; D call uncertain. This CDR3 region has 12 residues. Germline V CDR1 and CDR2: SGHVS, FQNEAQ. V was clipped by 2 bases and J by 11 bases, with 12 bases between them. The CDR3 coding sequence is TGTGCCAGCAGCTTACTAGCCCAAGGCGCTTTCTTT. This sequence encodes CASSLLAQGAFF.

The chain joins TRBV29-1 to TRBJ1-3, with D perhaps matching TRBD1 (6 bases). The CDR3 runs to 14 residues. CDR1 is SQVTM, CDR2 ANQGSEA, per germline. Between the trimmed V and J ends, which lost 4 bases and 1 base, there was a span of 11 bases. CDR3: CSVAGQLSGNTIYF. CDR3 bases: TGCAGCGTTGCGGGACAACTTTCTGGAAACACCATATATTTT.

This chain joins TRBV5-1 and TRBJ1-1; TRBD1 is a possible D gene (5 bases). The germline V gene has CDR1 SGHRS and CDR2 YFSETQ. This CDR3 contains 14 residues. The V gene lost 4 bases and the J gene lost 2 bases, with 12 bases spanning the gap. This CDR3 reads CASSPLRDNTEAFF. The CDR3 DNA is TGCGCCAGCAGCCCACTGCGGGACAACACTGAAGCTTTCTTT.